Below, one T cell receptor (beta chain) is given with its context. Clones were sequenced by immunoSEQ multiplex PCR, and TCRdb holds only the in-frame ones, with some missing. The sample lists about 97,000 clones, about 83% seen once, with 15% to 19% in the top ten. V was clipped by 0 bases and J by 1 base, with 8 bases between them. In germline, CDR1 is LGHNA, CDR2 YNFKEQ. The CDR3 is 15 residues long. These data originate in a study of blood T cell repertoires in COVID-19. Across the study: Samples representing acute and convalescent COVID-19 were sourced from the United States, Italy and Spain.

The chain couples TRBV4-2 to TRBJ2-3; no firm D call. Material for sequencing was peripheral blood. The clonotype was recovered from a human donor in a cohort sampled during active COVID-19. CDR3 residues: CASSQDRYRTDTQYF. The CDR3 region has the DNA TGTGCCAGCAGCCAAGACCGCTATCGCACAGATACGCAGTATTTT.